The subject of this entry is one TCR beta chain. Antigen unknown. This sample stems from a study of radiation and T cells in renal cell carcinoma. Study context: Nephrectomy followed 15 Gy stereotactic body radiation by 4 weeks. Findings of the study overall: Top tumor clonotypes rose in blood 2 weeks post-radiation, then contracted.

Some clones are missing from TCRdb's copy, which holds only in-frame ones; the method was immunoSEQ multiplex PCR. Of roughly 120,000 clones detected, 81% appear once; the ten largest clones hold 1.5% to 2%. V gave up 2 bases and J gave up 0 bases, with 9 bases separating them. The germline gives CDR1 SGHRS, CDR2 YFSETQ. The CDR3 length is 16 residues. The time point here: blood 2 weeks post-SBRT. Treatment given: 15 Gy SBRT to primary tumor, nephrectomy 4 weeks later. Radiation-treated patients gave blood at baseline, week 2 and week 4. This renal cell carcinoma was of the clear cell type. The specimen was blood, collected from a patient whose treatment included radiotherapy and nephrectomy. The chain recombines TRBV5-1 with TRBJ2-6; D may be TRBD1 (5 bases). This TCR was sampled from a woman aged 55-69 years with renal cell carcinoma. DNA of the CDR3: TGCGCCAGCAGCTTTGGACATTCCTCTGGGGCCAACGTCCTGACTTTC. Its translation: CASSFGHSSGANVLTF.